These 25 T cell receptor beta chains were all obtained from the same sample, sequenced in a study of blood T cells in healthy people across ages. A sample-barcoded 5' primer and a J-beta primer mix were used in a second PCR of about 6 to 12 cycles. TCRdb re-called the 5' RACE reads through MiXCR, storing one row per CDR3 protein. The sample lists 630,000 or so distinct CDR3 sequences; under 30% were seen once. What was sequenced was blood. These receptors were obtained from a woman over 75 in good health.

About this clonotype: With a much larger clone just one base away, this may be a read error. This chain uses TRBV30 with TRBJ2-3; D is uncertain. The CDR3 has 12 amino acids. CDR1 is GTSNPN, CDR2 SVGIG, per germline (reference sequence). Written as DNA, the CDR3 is TGTACCTGGGTAACAGCCACAGATACGCAGTATTTT. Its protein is CTWVTATDTQYF.

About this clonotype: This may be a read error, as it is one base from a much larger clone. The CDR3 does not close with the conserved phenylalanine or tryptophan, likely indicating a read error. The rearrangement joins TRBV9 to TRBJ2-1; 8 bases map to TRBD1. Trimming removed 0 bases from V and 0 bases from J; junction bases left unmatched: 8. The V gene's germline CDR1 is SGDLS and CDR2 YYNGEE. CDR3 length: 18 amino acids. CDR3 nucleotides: TGTGCCAGCAGCGTAGCTCCGCGGACAGGGAACTCCTACAATGAGCAGTTCGTC. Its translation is CASSVAPRTGNSYNEQFV.

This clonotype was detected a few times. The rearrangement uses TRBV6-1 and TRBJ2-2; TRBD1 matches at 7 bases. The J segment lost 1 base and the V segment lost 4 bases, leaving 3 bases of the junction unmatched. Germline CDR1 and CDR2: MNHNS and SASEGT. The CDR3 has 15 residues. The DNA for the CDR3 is TGTGCCAGCAGTGTCCGGGACAGGAACACCGGGGAGCTGTTTTTT. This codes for CASSVRDRNTGELFF.

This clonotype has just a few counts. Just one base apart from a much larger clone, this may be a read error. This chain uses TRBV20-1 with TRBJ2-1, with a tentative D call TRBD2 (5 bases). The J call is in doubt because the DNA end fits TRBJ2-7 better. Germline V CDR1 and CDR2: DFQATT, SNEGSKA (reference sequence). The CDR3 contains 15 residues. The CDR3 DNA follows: TGCAGTGCTAGAGATCCGGCGGACTCCTACAATGAGCAGTACTTC. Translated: CSARDPADSYNEQYF.

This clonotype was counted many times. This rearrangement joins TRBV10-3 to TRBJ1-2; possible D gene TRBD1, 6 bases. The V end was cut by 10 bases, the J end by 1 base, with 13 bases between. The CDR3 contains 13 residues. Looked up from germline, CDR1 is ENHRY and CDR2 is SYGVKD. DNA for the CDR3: TGTGCCACCGAAAAGGACAGTAACTATGGCTACACCTTC. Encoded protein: CATEKDSNYGYTF.

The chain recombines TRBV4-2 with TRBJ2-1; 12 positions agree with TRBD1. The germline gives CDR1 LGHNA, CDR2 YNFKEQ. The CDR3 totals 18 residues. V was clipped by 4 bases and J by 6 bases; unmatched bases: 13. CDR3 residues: CASSLTRLGQGASNEQFF. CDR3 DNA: TGTGCCAGCAGCCTAACACGGCTGGGACAGGGGGCGAGCAATGAGCAGTTCTTC.

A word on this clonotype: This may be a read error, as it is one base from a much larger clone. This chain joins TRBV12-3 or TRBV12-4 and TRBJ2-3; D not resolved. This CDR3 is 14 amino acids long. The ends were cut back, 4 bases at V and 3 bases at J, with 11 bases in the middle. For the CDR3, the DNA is TGTGCCAGCAGTTCCCCAGTGGGGACAGATACGCAGTATTTT. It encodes CASSSPVGTDTQYF.

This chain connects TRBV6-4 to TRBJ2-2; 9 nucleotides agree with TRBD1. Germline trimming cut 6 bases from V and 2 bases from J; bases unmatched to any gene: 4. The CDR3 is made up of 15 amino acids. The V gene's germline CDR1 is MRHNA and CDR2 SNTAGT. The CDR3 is CASSKGQGNTGELFF. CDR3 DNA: TGTGCCAGCAGCAAGGGACAGGGAAACACCGGGGAGCTGTTTTTT.

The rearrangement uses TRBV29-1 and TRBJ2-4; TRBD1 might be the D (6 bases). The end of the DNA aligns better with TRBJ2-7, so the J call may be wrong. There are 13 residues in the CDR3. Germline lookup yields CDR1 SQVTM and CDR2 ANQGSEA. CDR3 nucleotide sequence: TGCAGCGCCCTACAGGGCCCCCCCTACGAGCAGTACTTC. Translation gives CSALQGPPYEQYF.

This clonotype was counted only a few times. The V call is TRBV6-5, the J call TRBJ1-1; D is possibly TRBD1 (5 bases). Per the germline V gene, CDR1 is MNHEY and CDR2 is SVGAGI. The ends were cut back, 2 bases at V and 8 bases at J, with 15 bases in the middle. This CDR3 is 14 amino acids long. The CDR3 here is CASSYGAVNIEAFF. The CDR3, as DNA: TGTGCCAGCAGTTACGGGGCGGTAAATATCGAAGCTTTCTTT.

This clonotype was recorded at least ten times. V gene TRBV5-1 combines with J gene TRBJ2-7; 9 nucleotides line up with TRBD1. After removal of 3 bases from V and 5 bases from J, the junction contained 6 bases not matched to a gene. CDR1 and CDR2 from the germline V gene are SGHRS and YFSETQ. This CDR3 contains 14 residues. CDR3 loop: CASSYRDRDNEQYF. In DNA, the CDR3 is TGCGCCAGCAGCTATCGGGACAGGGATAACGAGCAGTACTTC. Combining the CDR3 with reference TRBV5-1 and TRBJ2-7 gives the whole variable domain KAGVTQTPRYLIKTRGQQVTLSCSPISGHRSVSWYQQTPGQGLQFLFEYFSETQRNKGNFPGRFSGRQFSNSRSEMNVSTLELGDSALYLCASSYRDRDNEQYFGPGTRLTVT.

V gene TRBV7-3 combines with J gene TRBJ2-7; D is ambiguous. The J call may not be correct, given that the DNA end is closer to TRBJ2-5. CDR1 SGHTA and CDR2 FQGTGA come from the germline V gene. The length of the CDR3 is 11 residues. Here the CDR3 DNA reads TGTGCCAGCAGCGACCAGTGGACCCAGTACTTC. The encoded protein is CASSDQWTQYF.

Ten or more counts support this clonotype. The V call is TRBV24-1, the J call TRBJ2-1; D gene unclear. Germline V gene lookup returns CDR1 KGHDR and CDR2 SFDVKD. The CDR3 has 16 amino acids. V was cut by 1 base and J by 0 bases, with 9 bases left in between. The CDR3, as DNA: TGTGCCACCAGTGATTTCGGCGGCAGCTCCTACAATGAGCAGTTCTTC. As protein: CATSDFGGSSYNEQFF.

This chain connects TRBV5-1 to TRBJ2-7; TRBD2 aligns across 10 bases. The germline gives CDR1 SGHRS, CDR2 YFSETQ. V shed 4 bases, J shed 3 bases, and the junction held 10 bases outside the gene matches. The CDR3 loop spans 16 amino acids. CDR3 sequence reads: CASSPRTSGPLYEQYF. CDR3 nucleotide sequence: TGCGCCAGCAGCCCGAGGACTAGCGGACCTCTCTACGAGCAGTACTTC.

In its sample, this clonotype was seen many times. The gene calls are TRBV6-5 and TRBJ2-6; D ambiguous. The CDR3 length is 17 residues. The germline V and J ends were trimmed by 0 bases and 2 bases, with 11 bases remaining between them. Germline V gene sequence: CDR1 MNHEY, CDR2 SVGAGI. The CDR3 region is CASSYSSRGAGANVLTF. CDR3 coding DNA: TGTGCCAGCAGTTACTCGAGTCGAGGCGCTGGGGCCAACGTCCTGACTTTC.

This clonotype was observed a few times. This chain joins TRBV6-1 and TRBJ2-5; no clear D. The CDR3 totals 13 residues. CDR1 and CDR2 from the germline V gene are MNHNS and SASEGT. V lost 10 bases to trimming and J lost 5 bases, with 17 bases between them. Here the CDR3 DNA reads TGTGCCACCGCCCTATGGGGTGAGGAGACCCAGTACTTC. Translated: CATALWGEETQYF.

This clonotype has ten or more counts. The CDR3 DNA follows: TGCAGCGTAGCCGGGACTAGCAGAACTAGCACAGATACGCAGTATTTT. It yields the protein CSVAGTSRTSTDTQYF. The chain couples TRBV29-1 to TRBJ2-3, with 9 bases that match TRBD2. V dropped 6 bases and J dropped 0; count of bases not matched to a gene: 10. There are 16 residues in the CDR3. Germline V gene lookup returns CDR1 SQVTM and CDR2 ANQGSEA.

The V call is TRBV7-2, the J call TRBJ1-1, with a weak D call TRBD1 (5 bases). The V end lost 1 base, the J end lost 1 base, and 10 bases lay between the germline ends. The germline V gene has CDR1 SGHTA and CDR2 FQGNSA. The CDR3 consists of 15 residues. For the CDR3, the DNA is TGTGCCAGCAGCTTAGTTGCCAGGGCGAACACTGAAGCTTTCTTT. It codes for CASSLVARANTEAFF. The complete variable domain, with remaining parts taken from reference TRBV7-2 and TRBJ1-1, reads GAGVSQSPSNKVTEKGKDVELRCDPISGHTALYWYRQSLGQGLEFLIYFQGNSAPDKSGLPSDRFSAERTGGSVSTLTIQRTQQEDSAVYLCASSLVARANTEAFFGQGTRLTVV.

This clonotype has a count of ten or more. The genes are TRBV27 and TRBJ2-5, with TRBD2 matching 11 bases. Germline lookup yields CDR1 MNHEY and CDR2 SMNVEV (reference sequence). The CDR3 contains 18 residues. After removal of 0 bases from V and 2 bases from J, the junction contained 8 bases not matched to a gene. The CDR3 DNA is TGTGCCAGCAGTTTATCACCCCTGGGACTAGCGGCACAAGAGACCCAGTACTTC. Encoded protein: CASSLSPLGLAAQETQYF.

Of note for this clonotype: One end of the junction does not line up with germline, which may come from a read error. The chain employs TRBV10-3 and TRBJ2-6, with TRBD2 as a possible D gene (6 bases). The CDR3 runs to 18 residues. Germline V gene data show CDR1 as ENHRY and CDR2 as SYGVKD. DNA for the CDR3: TGTGCCATCAGTGAGCGGTCTAGTGGGGGGTCTGGGGCCAACGTCCGGACTTTC. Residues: CAISERSSGGSGANVRTF.

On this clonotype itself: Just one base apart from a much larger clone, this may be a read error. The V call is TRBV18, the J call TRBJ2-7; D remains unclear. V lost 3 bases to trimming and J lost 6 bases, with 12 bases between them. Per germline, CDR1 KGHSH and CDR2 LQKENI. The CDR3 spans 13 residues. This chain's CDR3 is CASSPREDIEQYF. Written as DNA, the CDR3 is TGTGCCAGCTCACCGCGTGAAGATATCGAGCAGTACTTC.

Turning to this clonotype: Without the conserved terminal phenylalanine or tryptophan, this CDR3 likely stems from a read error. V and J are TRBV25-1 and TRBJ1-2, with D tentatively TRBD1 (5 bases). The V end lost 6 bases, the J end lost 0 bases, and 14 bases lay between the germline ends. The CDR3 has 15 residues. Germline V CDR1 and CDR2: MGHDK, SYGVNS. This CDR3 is CASREPGKANYGYTV. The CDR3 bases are TGTGCCAGCAGGGAGCCAGGGAAAGCTAACTATGGCTACACCGTC.

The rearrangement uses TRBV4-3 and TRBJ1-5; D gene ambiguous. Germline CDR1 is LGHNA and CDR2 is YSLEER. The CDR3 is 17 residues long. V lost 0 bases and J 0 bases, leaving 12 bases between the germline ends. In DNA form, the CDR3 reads TGCGCCAGCAGCCAAGATCGGGCAATTTATAGCAATCAGCCCCAGCATTTT. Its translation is CASSQDRAIYSNQPQHF.

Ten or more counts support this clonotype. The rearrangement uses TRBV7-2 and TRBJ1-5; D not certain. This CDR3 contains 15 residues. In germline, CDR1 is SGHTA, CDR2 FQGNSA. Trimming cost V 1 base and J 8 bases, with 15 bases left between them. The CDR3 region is CASSLVVRPGEPQHF. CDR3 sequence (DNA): TGTGCCAGCAGCTTAGTAGTAAGACCTGGGGAGCCCCAGCATTTT.

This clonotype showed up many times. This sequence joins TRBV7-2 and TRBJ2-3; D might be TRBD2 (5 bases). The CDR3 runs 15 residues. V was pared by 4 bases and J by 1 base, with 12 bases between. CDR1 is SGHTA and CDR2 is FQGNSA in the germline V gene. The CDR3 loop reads CASSSAGRGTDTQYF. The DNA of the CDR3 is TGTGCCAGCAGCTCCGCGGGTAGGGGCACAGATACGCAGTATTTT.